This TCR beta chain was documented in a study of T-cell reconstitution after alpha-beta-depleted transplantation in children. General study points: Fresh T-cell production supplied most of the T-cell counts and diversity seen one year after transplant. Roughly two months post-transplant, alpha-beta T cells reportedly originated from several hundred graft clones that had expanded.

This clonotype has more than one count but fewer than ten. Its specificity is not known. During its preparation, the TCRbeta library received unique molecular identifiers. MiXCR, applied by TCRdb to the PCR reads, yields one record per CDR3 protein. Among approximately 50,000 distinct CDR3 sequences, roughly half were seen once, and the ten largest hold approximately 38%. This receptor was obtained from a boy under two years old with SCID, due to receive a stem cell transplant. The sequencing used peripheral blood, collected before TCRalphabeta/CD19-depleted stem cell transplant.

The CDR3 loop reads CASSAQSGTGGLGSLHF. The DNA for the CDR3 is TGTGCCAGCAGTGCCCAGTCCGGGACAGGAGGATTGGGTTCCCTCCACTTT. V gene TRBV6-1 combines with J gene TRBJ1-6; 8 bases fit TRBD1. V lost 4 bases to trimming and J lost 14 bases; unmatched junction nucleotides: 19. The V gene's germline CDR1 is MNHNS and CDR2 SASEGT. CDR3 length: 17 amino acids.